These 28 T cell receptor beta chains share one sample of origin, sequenced in a study of cytomegalovirus exposure and HLA in healthy donors. Assay used: immunoSEQ multiplex PCR; TCRdb lists only in-frame clones, some missing. Of under 250,000 clones in the sample, less than 90% are singletons; the top ten hold roughly 6%. The specimen sequenced was PBMCs. The receptors were gathered from a woman aged 18-35 years in good health and CMV-seronegative.

This chain joins TRBV6-5 and TRBJ1-4; the D is unclear. The germline V gene has CDR1 MNHEY and CDR2 SVGAGI. The CDR3 has 16 residues. Trimming took off 0 bases at V and 4 bases at J, with 12 bases between the two ends. Here the CDR3 DNA reads TGTGCCAGCAGTTACTCGCGCCCAGGACTTAATGAAAAACTGTTTTTT. Encoded protein: CASSYSRPGLNEKLFF.

V and J are TRBV27 and TRBJ2-1; 16 bases line up with TRBD2. Germline V gene lookup returns CDR1 MNHEY and CDR2 SMNVEV (reference sequence). J gave up 4 bases and V 6 bases, and 3 bases lay outside the gene matches. The CDR3 has 16 amino acids. In DNA, the CDR3 is TGTGCCAGCAGCCCGGGACTAGCGGGAGGGTACAATGAGCAGTTCTTC. Encoded protein: CASSPGLAGGYNEQFF.

The chain recombines TRBV5-1 with TRBJ2-6; 8 nucleotides align to TRBD2. CDR3 length equals 17 residues. Germline trimming cut 4 bases from V and 0 bases from J; bases unmatched to any gene: 6. Germline CDR1 and CDR2: SGHRS and YFSETQ. CDR3 nucleotides: TGCGCCAGCAGCCCCTCGGGGGGGATCTCTGGGGCCAACGTCCTGACTTTC. It specifies CASSPSGGISGANVLTF.

In this sample, this clone turned up once. The genes are TRBV5-1 and TRBJ2-5, with D possibly being TRBD2 (6 bases). This CDR3 spans 13 amino acids. Trimming pared 3 bases from V and 5 bases from J, leaving 11 bases between. Germline lookup yields CDR1 SGHRS and CDR2 YFSETQ. In DNA form, the CDR3 reads TGCGCCAGCAGCTCGGGGGATTCGGAGACCCAGTACTTC. Encoded protein: CASSSGDSETQYF.

This rearrangement joins TRBV27 to TRBJ1-2; D is unclear. V lost 2 bases, J lost 2 bases, and 18 bases lay in between. This CDR3 spans 17 amino acids. From germline, CDR1 is MNHEY and CDR2 SMNVEV (reference sequence). Here the CDR3 reads CASSLIPLAVLNYGYTF. DNA of the CDR3: TGTGCCAGCAGTTTAATTCCCCTGGCGGTCCTCAACTATGGCTACACCTTC.

The chain recombines TRBV29-1 with TRBJ2-1, with 9 bases identical to TRBD1. The ends lost 3 bases at V and 3 bases at J; junction bases unmatched: 6. Germline assignment: CDR1 SQVTM and CDR2 ANQGSEA. The CDR3 sequence is 15 residues long. This chain's CDR3 is CSVDNRDRVYNEQFF. The CDR3 nucleotides are TGCAGCGTTGATAATCGGGACAGGGTCTACAATGAGCAGTTCTTC.

The chain employs TRBV2 and TRBJ2-3; TRBD1 might be the D (6 bases). The germline V gene encodes CDR1 SNHLY and CDR2 FYNNEI. Between the trimmed V and J ends, which lost 6 bases and 0 bases, there was a span of 13 bases. This CDR3 contains 15 residues. CDR3 residues: CASRLQGISTDTQYF. For the CDR3, the DNA is TGTGCCAGCAGACTACAGGGAATAAGCACAGATACGCAGTATTTT.

V and J are TRBV30 and TRBJ1-4; 8 bases match TRBD1. This CDR3 is 14 amino acids long. J lost 8 bases, V lost 4 bases, and 9 bases had no gene match. The germline CDR1 and CDR2 sequences are GTSNPN and SVGIG (reference sequence). The CDR3 sequence is CAWKDRAVREKLFF. The CDR3 DNA sequence: TGTGCCTGGAAGGACAGGGCTGTTCGCGAAAAACTGTTTTTT.

The CDR3 DNA follows: TGTGCCAGCAGCTTTGCGAGCGGGGGTTCCTACGAGCAGTACTTC. Translation gives CASSFASGGSYEQYF. The chain couples TRBV5-4 to TRBJ2-7; TRBD2 matches at 8 bases. The V and J ends lost 2 bases and 1 base, in that order; junction bases with no gene match: 5. Germline CDR1 SGHNT, CDR2 YYREEE (reference sequence). The CDR3 covers 15 residues.

The chain has TRBV5-4 and TRBJ2-1; D is unresolved. Germline loops: CDR1 SGHNT, CDR2 YYREEE (reference sequence). The CDR3 runs to 11 residues. V lost 1 base and J 7 bases, leaving 3 bases between the germline ends. The CDR3 DNA sequence: TGTGCCAGCAGCTTGATGAATGAGCAGTTCTTC. Translating gives CASSLMNEQFF.

J is TRBJ2-3 and V is TRBV5-4; 12 nucleotides line up with TRBD2. J was trimmed by 2 bases and V by 5 bases; bases with no gene match: 9. Germline lookup yields CDR1 SGHNT and CDR2 YYREEE (reference sequence). The CDR3 is made up of 17 amino acids. The CDR3 DNA sequence: TGTGCCAGCAGTAGTACCCTAGCGGGGGGGCTCACAGATACGCAGTATTTT. It encodes CASSSTLAGGLTDTQYF.

The V call is TRBV2, the J call TRBJ2-6, with 11 bases fitting TRBD2. With V trimmed by 0 bases and J by 0 bases, 10 bases remained unmatched. The CDR3 extends over 21 amino acids. Looked up from germline, CDR1 is SNHLY and CDR2 is FYNNEI. CDR3 amino acids: CASSEALLAGGGASGANVLTF. The CDR3, as DNA: TGTGCCAGCAGTGAAGCGCTGCTAGCGGGAGGTGGGGCCTCTGGGGCCAACGTCCTGACTTTC.

In its sample, this clone was seen a few times. The chain couples TRBV27 to TRBJ2-3; D remains ambiguous. Per germline, CDR1 MNHEY and CDR2 SMNVEV (reference sequence). The V gene lost 3 bases and the J gene lost 2 bases, with 18 bases spanning the gap. The CDR3 consists of 17 residues. The CDR3 DNA reads as TGTGCCAGCAGTTTTCTTCCCCATCCTGTCTACACAGATACGCAGTATTTT. Residues: CASSFLPHPVYTDTQYF.

The chain employs TRBV19 and TRBJ1-2; D is perhaps TRBD1 (6 bases). This CDR3 has 14 amino acids. The germline V gene has CDR1 LNHDA and CDR2 SQIVND (reference sequence). Trimming pared 7 bases from V and 6 bases from J, leaving 18 bases between. The CDR3 coding sequence is TGTGCCAGTACCCCCCAGTGGGGGCAGGATGGCTACACCTTC. As protein: CASTPQWGQDGYTF.

This clone came up a few times. The chain has TRBV27 and TRBJ2-2, with 10 nucleotides matching TRBD2. CDR1 MNHEY and CDR2 SMNVEV come from the germline V gene (reference sequence). The CDR3 covers 18 residues. V trimming: 3 bases; J trimming: 3 bases; junction bases outside the gene matches: 10. Here the CDR3 reads CASSFRTSGVPYTGELFF. The CDR3 nucleotides are TGTGCCAGCAGTTTCAGGACTAGCGGAGTACCTTACACCGGGGAGCTGTTTTTT.

The chain employs TRBV5-1 and TRBJ2-7, with 10 bases lining up with TRBD1. Losses at the gene ends were 3 bases for V and 2 bases for J; bases not matched to a gene: 8. From germline, CDR1 is SGHRS and CDR2 YFSETQ. This CDR3 spans 16 amino acids. The CDR3 loop is CASSSPPGQGTYEQYF. The CDR3 DNA reads TGCGCCAGCAGCTCCCCTCCGGGACAGGGGACCTACGAGCAGTACTTC.

The genes are TRBV5-4 and TRBJ2-7; 9 nucleotides align to TRBD2. The CDR3 covers 12 residues. V lost 8 bases, J lost 4 bases, and 4 bases stayed unmatched. CDR1 is SGHNT and CDR2 is YYREEE in the germline V gene (reference sequence). CDR3 sequence: CASSTSGYEQYF. CDR3 DNA sequence: TGTGCCAGTTCGACTAGCGGATACGAGCAGTACTTC.

The chain combines TRBV4-2 with TRBJ2-3; TRBD1 matches at 8 bases. The germline V gene encodes CDR1 LGHNA and CDR2 YNFKEQ. The length of the CDR3 is 15 residues. V dropped 3 bases and J dropped 0; count of bases not matched to a gene: 2. In DNA, the CDR3 is TGTGCCAGCAGCCAGACAGGGGCCAGCACAGATACGCAGTATTTT. Amino acid sequence: CASSQTGASTDTQYF.

CDR3 sequence reads: CAIRDRGNEKLFF. The CDR3 DNA follows: TGTGCCATCAGGGACAGGGGTAATGAAAAACTGTTTTTT. The V call is TRBV10-3, the J call TRBJ1-4, with TRBD1 matching over 9 bases. Trimming at V came to 6 bases and at J to 4 bases, leaving 0 bases not matched to a gene. CDR3 length equals 13 residues. Germline V gives CDR1 ENHRY, CDR2 SYGVKD.

V is TRBV27 and J is TRBJ1-3; 9 positions agree with TRBD1. Germline-derived CDR1 and CDR2 are MNHEY and SMNVEV (reference sequence). Trimming at V came to 8 bases and at J to 7 bases, leaving 9 bases not matched to a gene. The CDR3 length is 14 residues. CDR3 in DNA: TGTGCCAGCGCTCCGGGACAGGGCGGGAACACCATATATTTT. It yields the protein CASAPGQGGNTIYF.

V usage is TRBV9 and J usage is TRBJ1-1; D is undetermined. Trimming stripped 0 bases from V and 1 base from J, with 7 bases between. Germline assignment: CDR1 SGDLS and CDR2 YYNGEE. This CDR3 is built from 14 residues. The CDR3 protein is CASSVGPRNTEAFF. The CDR3 DNA follows: TGTGCCAGCAGCGTAGGGCCGAGGAACACTGAAGCTTTCTTT.

V usage is TRBV6-6 and J usage is TRBJ1-3; the D gene is possibly TRBD1 (5 bases). Trimming removed 6 bases at V and 0 bases at J, with 9 bases between. This CDR3 spans 14 amino acids. Germline CDR1 reads MNHNY; CDR2 reads SVGAGI (reference sequence). CDR3 DNA: TGTGCCAGCAGCCAAGGGGACTCTGGAAACACCATATATTTT. Protein product: CASSQGDSGNTIYF.

This clone was detected only a few times. The chain links TRBV6-1 to TRBJ2-7; 7 bases agree with TRBD2. This CDR3 has 14 amino acids. V lost 6 bases to trimming and J lost 3 bases; unmatched junction nucleotides: 8. Germline CDR1 and CDR2: MNHNS and SASEGT. The CDR3 sequence: CASSGTGGFYEQYF. CDR3 nucleotide sequence: TGTGCCAGCAGCGGGACGGGAGGTTTCTACGAGCAGTACTTC.

The V and J genes are TRBV28 and TRBJ2-1, with 7 bases aligning to TRBD2. This CDR3 is 18 amino acids long. V gave up 6 bases and J gave up 0 bases; unmatched junction bases: 14. The germline V gene has CDR1 MDHEN and CDR2 SYDVKM. This chain's CDR3 is CASSNPLGLSSSYNEQFF. In DNA, the CDR3 is TGTGCCAGCAGCAACCCATTGGGACTATCCAGCTCCTACAATGAGCAGTTCTTC.

This chain connects TRBV6-1 to TRBJ1-1, with TRBD1 identical over 7 bases. V trimming: 4 bases; J trimming: 5 bases; junction bases outside the gene matches: 10. Germline V gives CDR1 MNHNS, CDR2 SASEGT. CDR3 length: 15 residues. The CDR3 DNA reads TGTGCCAGCAGTGCACAAATGACAGGGTCGACTGAAGCTTTCTTT. Translating gives CASSAQMTGSTEAFF.

The chain combines TRBV27 with TRBJ2-7; tentatively, D is TRBD2 (5 bases). V lost 5 bases to trimming and J lost 2 bases, with 19 bases between them. Germline CDR1 and CDR2: MNHEY and SMNVEV (reference sequence). This CDR3 has 16 residues. The CDR3 protein is CASSAPQANGAYEQYF. The DNA of the CDR3 is TGTGCCAGCAGTGCCCCGCAGGCGAACGGGGCCTACGAGCAGTACTTC.

V usage is TRBV5-1 and J usage is TRBJ2-1; 11 bases are shared with TRBD2. J lost 3 bases, V lost 5 bases, and 4 bases had no gene match. The CDR3 has 15 amino acids. Germline V gives CDR1 SGHRS, CDR2 YFSETQ. CDR3 in DNA: TGCGCCAGCAGAACTAGCGGGGGCCTCTACAATGAGCAGTTCTTC. Protein product: CASRTSGGLYNEQFF. The full variable domain, in which reference TRBV5-1 and TRBJ2-1 provide the parts outside the CDR3, is KAGVTQTPRYLIKTRGQQVTLSCSPISGHRSVSWYQQTPGQGLQFLFEYFSETQRNKGNFPGRFSGRQFSNSRSEMNVSTLELGDSALYLCASRTSGGLYNEQFFGPGTRLTVL.

The V gene is TRBV6-1, the J gene TRBJ1-5; D not certain. There are 14 residues in the CDR3. Trimming took off 1 base at V and 0 bases at J, with 4 bases between the two ends. Germline assignment: CDR1 MNHNS and CDR2 SASEGT. The CDR3 is CASSEGYSNQPQHF. The CDR3 nucleotides read TGTGCCAGCAGTGAAGGTTATAGCAATCAGCCCCAGCATTTT.